This T cell receptor beta chain was documented in a study of blood T cell repertoires in COVID-19. Original handling: It was from reference gene primer amplification that nucleated cell counts were estimated. This table comes from immunoSEQ multiplex PCR, and its TCRdb copy is limited to in-frame clones, with some not included. That table furnishes V, J and clone size, whereas the DNA furnished D and trimming. The data contain about 310,000 clones, roughly nine tenths of them seen just once; the ten biggest clones take up about a tenth. The age range of participants was about 18 to 100 years, with residence in under 25 US areas. V lost 4 bases and J 7 bases, leaving 14 bases between the germline ends. This CDR3 has 14 amino acids. CDR1 SEHNR and CDR2 FQNEAQ come from the germline V gene (reference sequence).

The sequence derives from a woman between 25 and 40 years old who had recovered from COVID-19. Sequences were obtained from PBMCs or T cells enriched from blood (not recorded which). The chain is built from TRBV7-9 and TRBJ1-5, with D unresolved. CDR3 in amino acids: CASSSGGPDQPQHF. The CDR3 DNA follows: TGTGCCAGCAGCTCAGGAGGGCCAGACCAGCCCCAGCATTTT.